This T cell receptor beta chain stems from a study of T cells in Graves' hyperthyroidism and ophthalmopathy. Fresh peripheral blood, roughly 10 ml, was the source of the PBMCs. To note about this clonotype: Antigen: not known.

Trimming removed 4 bases from V and 0 bases from J, with 9 bases in between. CDR3 length equals 15 residues. Germline CDR1 is SEHNR and CDR2 is FQNEAQ (reference sequence). General study findings and limits: Ophthalmopathy was distinguished from stable hyperthyroidism by 13 V-J signatures.

TCR beta CDR3 regions were amplified from RNA transcripts. A set of HTBI primers served as the primers for a first-round RT-PCR of the TCR CDR3. MiXCR, run by TCRdb on the multiplex PCR reads, gives a single entry per CDR3 protein. The table shows around 720,000 distinct CDR3 sequences, with under 45% occurring only once. The clonotype originates from a woman in her thirties or forties with Graves' hyperthyroidism. The V call is TRBV7-9, the J call TRBJ2-2; D is perhaps TRBD1 (6 bases). Sequencing used blood. The CDR3 region is CASSSWGPNTGELFF. The CDR3 DNA follows: TGTGCCAGCAGCTCTTGGGGGCCGAACACCGGGGAGCTGTTTTTT.